This T cell receptor (beta chain) was observed in a study of T cell responses to AZD1222 COVID-19 vaccine. Whole-study context: Pooled together were second doses at about 4 or about 12 weeks.

Libraries were prepared by immunoSEQ multiplex PCR; TCRdb keeps only in-frame clonotypes and omits some of them. The data show about 160,000 clones, 85% to 95% seen once. The germline CDR1 and CDR2 sequences are MDHEN and SYDVKM. The V end lost 4 bases, the J end lost 6 bases, and 6 bases lay between the germline ends. The CDR3 has 12 amino acids. The receptor's source is an adult in good health. The input for sequencing was peripheral blood, taken on day 0 of AZD1222 vaccination. The chain uses TRBV28 and TRBJ1-4, with a weak D call TRBD1 (5 bases). This CDR3 reads CASSSGYEKLFF. Here the CDR3 DNA reads TGTGCCAGCAGTTCAGGGTATGAAAAACTGTTTTTT.